This T cell receptor (beta chain) was obtained from a study of blood T cell repertoires in COVID-19. On the study more broadly: Acute and convalescent COVID-19 specimens originated in the United States, Italy and Spain. T cells, B-cell-depleted T cells, or PBMCs provided the cDNA or gDNA that served as material.

Unmatched junction bases numbered 8, after V lost 4 bases and J lost 7 bases. Germline V gene lookup returns CDR1 LGHDT and CDR2 YNNKEL (reference sequence). The CDR3 runs 15 residues. Per the study methods: Amplifying reference gene primers gave estimates of nucleated cell counts. The table came from immunoSEQ multiplex PCR; TCRdb's copy has only in-frame clones and leaves some out. V and J calls plus clone size are reproduced from that table; the DNA served to infer D and trimming. Seen here are tens of thousands of clones, under 90% observed once, and the top ten hold about a tenth. The TCR comes from a man between 65 and 85 years old with active or convalescent COVID-19. The V gene is TRBV3-1 (or the pseudogene TRBV3-2), the J gene TRBJ1-4, with 8 positions matching TRBD1. Sequenced input: peripheral blood. The CDR3 loop is CASSRRDDRGEKLFF. The CDR3, as DNA: TGTGCCAGCAGCCGAAGGGACGACAGGGGTGAAAAACTGTTTTTT.